The 30 T cell receptor beta chains listed next were all sequenced from one sample in a study of blood T cell repertoires in COVID-19. TCRdb's table, derived via immunoSEQ multiplex PCR, lists solely in-frame clones and lacks some. The table lists some 130,000 clones, around 89% of them singletons. Sequenced sample: peripheral blood. The receptor source for this set is a man aged 50-59 years with active or convalescent COVID-19.

The rearrangement links TRBV28 to TRBJ1-1; 8 bases line up with TRBD1. Germline CDR1 and CDR2: MDHEN and SYDVKM. Germline trimming cut 4 bases from V and 9 bases from J; bases unmatched to any gene: 7. This CDR3 has 13 amino acids. The CDR3 protein is CASSSPDRAQAFF. The CDR3 coding sequence is TGTGCCAGCAGTTCGCCGGACAGGGCTCAAGCTTTCTTT.

The J gene is TRBJ2-7, the V gene TRBV10-3; D is uncertain. The CDR3 spans 14 residues. Germline V gene lookup returns CDR1 ENHRY and CDR2 SYGVKD. With 10 bases removed from V and 0 bases from J, the gap between germline ends came to 16 bases. The CDR3 sequence is CATMNVRSSYEQYF. As DNA, the CDR3 is TGTGCCACCATGAATGTCCGGAGCTCCTACGAGCAGTACTTC.

J is TRBJ2-5 and V is TRBV3-1 (or the pseudogene TRBV3-2); D ambiguous. Trimming removed 4 bases at V and 5 bases at J, with 8 bases between. The CDR3 extends over 12 amino acids. Germline lookup yields CDR1 LGHDT and CDR2 YNNKEL (reference sequence). The chain's CDR3 is CASSPYKETQYF. The CDR3 DNA sequence: TGTGCCAGCAGCCCCTATAAGGAGACCCAGTACTTC.

This sequence joins TRBV5-1 and TRBJ2-1; D possibly corresponds to TRBD2 (5 bases). This CDR3 contains 13 residues. Trimming shortened V by 2 bases and J by 6 bases, and 9 bases separated the two germline ends. Germline lookup yields CDR1 SGHRS and CDR2 YFSETQ. CDR3: CASSLPSRNEQFF. DNA of the CDR3: TGCGCCAGCAGCTTACCTAGCCGCAATGAGCAGTTCTTC.

The V gene is TRBV11-2, the J gene TRBJ1-1, with 8 bases aligning to TRBD1. With 5 bases clipped from V and 1 base from J, the junction kept 9 bases outside the gene matches. Per germline, CDR1 SGHAT and CDR2 FQNNGV. There are 16 residues in the CDR3. The CDR3 bases are TGTGCCAGCAGCCTACCTCAGGGGGCAAGGAACACTGAAGCTTTCTTT. It is translated as CASSLPQGARNTEAFF. Complete variable domain (other parts from reference TRBV11-2 and TRBJ1-1): EAGVAQSPRYKIIEKRQSVAFWCNPISGHATLYWYQQILGQGPKLLIQFQNNGVVDDSQLPKDRFSAERLKGVDSTLKIQPAKLEDSAVYLCASSLPQGARNTEAFFGQGTRLTVV.

The chain uses TRBV6-5 and TRBJ1-4; TRBD1 matches 8 bases. Germline CDR1 reads MNHEY; CDR2 reads SVGAGI. The CDR3 consists of 16 residues. With 2 bases clipped from V and 4 bases from J, the junction kept 6 bases outside the gene matches. CDR3 in amino acids: CASSYPQGASNEKLFF. The DNA for the CDR3 is TGTGCCAGCAGTTACCCGCAGGGGGCCAGTAATGAAAAACTGTTTTTT.

This chain uses TRBV2 with TRBJ1-1, with 7 bases that match TRBD1. This CDR3 comprises 13 residues. Losses at the gene ends were 7 bases for V and 1 base for J; bases not matched to a gene: 3. Germline lookup yields CDR1 SNHLY and CDR2 FYNNEI. CDR3 loop: CASIRDRNTEAFF. The CDR3 bases are TGTGCCAGCATCAGGGACAGGAACACTGAAGCTTTCTTT.

The chain uses TRBV2 and TRBJ1-1, with a tentative D call TRBD1 (5 bases). V lost 4 bases and J 5 bases, leaving 8 bases between the germline ends. This CDR3 is 12 amino acids long. From germline, CDR1 is SNHLY and CDR2 FYNNEI. The CDR3 protein is CASSAGGTEAFF. CDR3 sequence (DNA): TGTGCCAGCAGTGCGGGGGGGACTGAAGCTTTCTTT.

The V gene is TRBV12-5, the J gene TRBJ2-3; 8 bases agree with TRBD1. V lost 4 bases to trimming and J lost 5 bases; unmatched junction nucleotides: 5. CDR3 size: 14 residues. CDR1 and CDR2 (germline): LGHNT, FRNRAP. The CDR3 reads CASGWTGRRDTQYF. CDR3 in DNA: TGTGCTAGTGGTTGGACAGGGAGAAGAGATACGCAGTATTTT.

The chain joins TRBV28 to TRBJ1-3; 7 positions match TRBD1. The CDR3 is 15 residues long. In germline, CDR1 is MDHEN, CDR2 SYDVKM. Losses at the gene ends were 4 bases for V and 2 bases for J; bases not matched to a gene: 5. The DNA of the CDR3 is TGTGCCAGCAGTTCGCCGACAGGGACTGGAAACACCATATATTTT. Translated: CASSSPTGTGNTIYF.

The V and J genes are TRBV5-1 and TRBJ2-7; D is perhaps TRBD1 (6 bases). CDR3 size: 15 residues. Germline V gives CDR1 SGHRS, CDR2 YFSETQ. V was pared by 4 bases and J by 3 bases, with 17 bases between. CDR3 amino acids: CASSQSATGNYEQYF. The CDR3 DNA reads as TGCGCCAGCAGCCAATCAGCCACAGGGAACTACGAGCAGTACTTC.

In this sample, this clone turned up once. The chain is built from TRBV7-2 and TRBJ2-7, with TRBD1 as a possible D gene (5 bases). This CDR3 has 13 amino acids. Trimming cost V 1 base and J 7 bases, with 11 bases left between them. The germline gives CDR1 SGHTA, CDR2 FQGNSA. The CDR3 spells CASSLVPPGEQYF. In DNA, the CDR3 is TGTGCCAGCAGCTTAGTACCCCCAGGGGAGCAGTACTTC.

Written as DNA, the CDR3 is TGTGCCACCAGCAGAGATGGTTTCGGTCACAATGAGCAGTTCTTC. Translating it yields CATSRDGFGHNEQFF. V gene TRBV15 combines with J gene TRBJ2-1; D call uncertain. V was clipped by 0 bases and J by 5 bases, with 11 bases between them. The CDR3 loop spans 15 amino acids. Germline V gene lookup returns CDR1 LNHNV and CDR2 YYDKDF (reference sequence).

This clone was seen a single time. CDR3 bases: TGTGCCAGCAGCCCCCAGGACAGGCCCCTAACCTACGAGCAGTACTTC. Protein: CASSPQDRPLTYEQYF. The V gene is TRBV9, the J gene TRBJ2-7; 7 bases fit TRBD1. The germline V gene encodes CDR1 SGDLS and CDR2 YYNGEE. The CDR3 totals 16 residues. J was trimmed by 2 bases and V by 4 bases; bases with no gene match: 12.

The rearrangement uses TRBV28 and TRBJ1-1; D is possibly TRBD1 (5 bases). Germline V lookup: CDR1 MDHEN, CDR2 SYDVKM. The CDR3 contains 13 residues. Trimming took off 5 bases at V and 0 bases at J, with 7 bases between the two ends. The CDR3 bases are TGTGCCAGCAGTATAGGGGTGAACACTGAAGCTTTCTTT. Protein sequence: CASSIGVNTEAFF.

Written as DNA, the CDR3 is TGCGCCAGCAGCCGGACTGGGCCTAATGAAAAACTGTTTTTT. It is translated as CASSRTGPNEKLFF. V gene TRBV5-1 combines with J gene TRBJ1-4; no definite D call. V was trimmed by 4 bases and J by 3 bases, leaving 10 bases between them. The CDR3 is 14 residues long. Per germline, CDR1 SGHRS and CDR2 YFSETQ.

The chain recombines TRBV10-3 with TRBJ1-3; D is unresolved. V was trimmed by 6 bases and J by 2 bases, leaving 8 bases between them. There are 13 residues in the CDR3. Germline CDR1 ENHRY, CDR2 SYGVKD. The CDR3 reads CAIRGSTGNTIYF. CDR3 in DNA: TGTGCCATCAGGGGCAGTACTGGAAACACCATATATTTT.

The chain has TRBV6-5 and TRBJ1-3, with D uncertain. The germline gives CDR1 MNHEY, CDR2 SVGAGI. The V end was cut by 6 bases, the J end by 0 bases, with 12 bases between. The CDR3 has 15 amino acids. CDR3 loop: CASSDGLISGNTIYF. In DNA form, the CDR3 reads TGTGCCAGCAGCGATGGACTGATCTCTGGAAACACCATATATTTT.

V and J are TRBV5-6 and TRBJ1-4, with no clear D. CDR1 SGHDT and CDR2 YYEEEE come from the germline V gene. With 4 bases removed from V and 8 bases from J, the gap between germline ends came to 18 bases. The CDR3 has 15 amino acids. CDR3 sequence: CASSPRTGRGEKLFF. The CDR3 DNA sequence: TGTGCCAGCAGCCCACGGACCGGGCGAGGGGAAAAACTGTTTTTT.

The V call is TRBV5-6, the J call TRBJ2-7; TRBD1 might be the D (6 bases). Looked up from germline, CDR1 is SGHDT and CDR2 is YYEEEE. The CDR3 is made up of 12 amino acids. The ends were cut back, 4 bases at V and 4 bases at J, with 9 bases in the middle. The DNA of the CDR3 is TGTGCCAGCAGCCTACAGGGTTACGAGCAGTACTTC. It specifies CASSLQGYEQYF.

This rearrangement joins TRBV4-1 to TRBJ2-1; 15 positions match TRBD2. The CDR3 runs 18 residues. CDR1 is MGHRA, CDR2 YSYEKL, per germline. Trimming at V came to 1 base and at J to 9 bases, leaving 10 bases not matched to a gene. The CDR3 nucleotides read TGCGCCAGCAGCCAAGCTCTGGGACTAGCGGGGGGCCCCATTGAGCAGTTCTTC. Amino acids: CASSQALGLAGGPIEQFF.

This rearrangement joins TRBV5-4 to TRBJ1-2, with 9 bases fitting TRBD1. Looked up from germline, CDR1 is SGHNT and CDR2 is YYREEE (reference sequence). The V and J ends lost 4 bases and 5 bases, in that order; junction bases with no gene match: 15. The CDR3 totals 17 residues. The CDR3 here is CASSGTVRDRVRYGYTF. The CDR3 nucleotides are TGTGCCAGCAGCGGAACAGTACGGGACAGGGTTCGGTATGGCTACACCTTC.

The V gene is TRBV15, the J gene TRBJ1-6; tentative D call: TRBD1 (6 bases). The CDR3 covers 13 residues. Per the germline V gene, CDR1 is LNHNV and CDR2 is YYDKDF (reference sequence). The CDR3: CGQQGTYNSPLHF. CDR3 DNA: TGTGGTCAACAGGGCACCTATAATTCACCCCTCCACTTT.

J is TRBJ1-1 and V is TRBV19, with 7 nucleotides matching TRBD1. Germline values: CDR1 LNHDA, CDR2 SQIVND (reference sequence). The CDR3 covers 15 residues. With 6 bases clipped from V and 0 bases from J, the junction kept 7 bases outside the gene matches. CDR3 region: CASRPRGRVNTEAFF. CDR3 DNA: TGTGCCAGTAGGCCGAGGGGGCGGGTGAACACTGAAGCTTTCTTT. Using reference TRBV19 and TRBJ1-1 for the parts outside the CDR3, the full variable domain is DGGITQSPKYLFRKEGQNVTLSCEQNLNHDAMYWYRQDPGQGLRLIYYSQIVNDFQKGDIAEGYSVSREKKESFPLTVTSAQKNPTAFYLCASRPRGRVNTEAFFGQGTRLTVV.

V gene TRBV29-1 combines with J gene TRBJ1-2, with D hard to call. V was cut by 7 bases and J by 6 bases, with 15 bases left in between. This CDR3 comprises 12 residues. The germline V gene encodes CDR1 SQVTM and CDR2 ANQGSEA. The DNA of the CDR3 is TGCAGCGCCGTGTCCGACCAGGATGGCTACACCTTC. It encodes CSAVSDQDGYTF.

The chain recombines TRBV6-5 with TRBJ1-4; 9 bases line up with TRBD1. The V gene end was trimmed by 7 bases and the J gene end by 4 bases; junction bases not matched to a gene: 4. Germline V CDR1 and CDR2: MNHEY, SVGAGI. CDR3 length: 14 residues. CDR3 region: CASIMTGGNEKLFF. CDR3 coding DNA: TGTGCCAGCATAATGACAGGGGGTAATGAAAAACTGTTTTTT.

The table lists this clone with a count of one. The CDR3 spells CASSQDIGNYNEQFF. CDR3 DNA sequence: TGCGCCAGCAGCCAAGATATCGGGAACTACAATGAGCAGTTCTTC. The J gene is TRBJ2-1, the V gene TRBV4-1; weak D call: TRBD2 (5 bases). The CDR3 covers 15 residues. V gave up 0 bases and J gave up 3 bases, with 9 bases separating them. The germline gives CDR1 MGHRA, CDR2 YSYEKL.

The CDR3 nucleotides read TGTGCCAGTAGTATCCAGCCCGATGTAGGACAGGGGGCGCGGGGTACGCAGTATTTT. This codes for CASSIQPDVGQGARGTQYF. The genes are TRBV19 and TRBJ2-3, with 11 bases identical to TRBD1. The V segment lost 3 bases and the J segment 8 bases; nucleotides outside the gene matches: 19. This CDR3 is built from 19 residues. The germline V gene has CDR1 LNHDA and CDR2 SQIVND (reference sequence).

The chain joins TRBV12-5 to TRBJ2-2; 7 nucleotides line up with TRBD1. The CDR3 has 17 amino acids. Germline V gene sequence: CDR1 LGHNT, CDR2 FRNRAP. After removal of 0 bases from V and 3 bases from J, the junction contained 7 bases not matched to a gene. CDR3 DNA: TGTGCTAGTGGTTTGGTACTTACAGGGGTCGACACCGGGGAGCTGTTTTTT. This sequence encodes CASGLVLTGVDTGELFF.

The chain links TRBV6-5 to TRBJ2-1, with 11 bases fitting TRBD1. CDR3 length equals 16 residues. V was clipped by 6 bases and J by 6 bases; unmatched bases: 10. Germline V gene sequence: CDR1 MNHEY, CDR2 SVGAGI. This CDR3 is CASSYTRDRGSNEQFF. CDR3 DNA: TGTGCCAGCAGCTACACACGGGACAGGGGGTCCAATGAGCAGTTCTTC.